This T cell receptor beta chain was retrieved from a study of cytomegalovirus exposure and HLA in healthy donors. The PCR ran on 60 Vbeta and 13 Jbeta primers. TCRdb keeps only in-frame clones here, not all; method: immunoSEQ multiplex PCR. The sample lists over 100,000 clones; about 61% were seen once. The junction had 11 bases not matched to a gene; V was cut back by 6 bases and J by 7 bases. The CDR3 has 14 amino acids. Germline values: CDR1 SQVTM, CDR2 ANQGSEA. This chain connects TRBV29-1 to TRBJ1-2, with 10 bases lining up with TRBD1. Source material: PBMCs. The sequence was collected from a woman between 35 and 50 years old in good health and CMV-seronegative. DNA for the CDR3: TGCAGCGTCCCCTCCGGGACAGGGGCGGTTGGCTACACCTTC. It specifies CSVPSGTGAVGYTF.